The text below deals with one T cell receptor beta chain. Its target is not known. This entry is derived from a study of OX40 agonist ivuxolimab in advanced cancers. Overall study context: Each dose-escalation patient presented with hepatocellular carcinoma, melanoma, renal cell or head and neck cancer. Partial responses were achieved by three patients: one hepatocellular carcinoma, two cutaneous melanoma. Findings of the study overall: Expanded clones belonging to CD8+ T cells outnumbered, on average, those of CD4+. Clones of CD4+ and CD8+ blood T cells grew by week 6 at doses of 0.1 to 3.0 mg/kg.

Measured with immunoSEQ multiplex PCR; TCRdb has only the in-frame clones, and not every one. The sample records roughly 50,000 clones, roughly 84% being singletons. The CDR3 loop spans 15 amino acids. Trimming took 4 bases from V and 2 from J; bases not matched to a gene: 8. Looked up from germline, CDR1 is SNHLY and CDR2 is FYNNEI. This specimen was CD4+ or CD8+ T cells sorted from blood, taken in a trial of the OX40 agonist ivuxolimab. The chain combines TRBV2 with TRBJ2-7, with TRBD2 identical over 7 bases. This TCR was sampled from an adult with an advanced solid tumor such as melanoma, head and neck, liver or kidney cancer. CDR3 protein: CASSVPSGTPYEQYF. The CDR3 DNA sequence: TGTGCCAGCAGTGTGCCTAGCGGCACTCCCTACGAGCAGTACTTC.